A single sample is the source of the 14 T cell receptor beta chains below, sequenced in a study of cytotoxic CD8 clonotypes in ibrutinib-treated CLL. Here immunoSEQ multiplex PCR was the method, and the copy in TCRdb shows in-frame clones only, minus some. The sample holds 250,000 to 350,000 clones, around 69% seen once. The sequencing used PBMCs, collected at disease progression, from a patient treated with ibrutinib. These receptors originate from a human donor with chronic lymphocytic leukemia.

J is TRBJ1-2 and V is TRBV27; 7 bases are a match to TRBD1. Germline loops: CDR1 MNHEY, CDR2 SMNVEV (reference sequence). V was pared by 6 bases and J by 4 bases, with 14 bases of the junction left unmatched. This CDR3 has 16 residues. The CDR3 loop reads CASSKSRGTRIYGYTF. CDR3 nucleotides: TGTGCCAGCAGCAAATCCAGGGGGACCAGAATCTATGGCTACACCTTC.

This clone was detected a few times. The CDR3 sequence: CASSLAGTSGGTTDTQYF. The DNA of the CDR3 is TGTGCCAGCAGCTTAGCCGGGACTAGCGGAGGAACCACAGATACGCAGTATTTT. This chain links TRBV13 with TRBJ2-3; 11 bases fit TRBD2. J lost 2 bases, V lost 1 base, and 8 bases had no gene match. Germline lookup yields CDR1 PRHDT and CDR2 FYEKMQ (reference sequence). The CDR3 covers 18 residues.

A few counts support this clone. The chain recombines TRBV5-1 with TRBJ2-7; TRBD2 agrees at 8 bases. Germline CDR1 and CDR2: SGHRS and YFSETQ. This CDR3 is built from 13 residues. J lost 6 bases, V lost 4 bases, and 6 bases had no gene match. The CDR3 protein is CASSTGTSSEQYF. The CDR3 DNA reads as TGCGCCAGCAGCACCGGGACTAGTAGCGAGCAGTACTTC.

This clone came up a few times. The chain employs TRBV10-3 and TRBJ2-1; D possibly corresponds to TRBD2 (6 bases). CDR1 ENHRY and CDR2 SYGVKD come from the germline V gene. V gave up 4 bases and J gave up 0 bases, with 10 bases separating them. CDR3 length: 15 amino acids. DNA for the CDR3: TGTGCCATCAGTGGCGGGATTAGCTCCTACAATGAGCAGTTCTTC. As protein: CAISGGISSYNEQFF.

The rearrangement joins TRBV6-5 to TRBJ2-5; 7 bases are a match to TRBD2. The junction had 5 bases not matched to a gene; V was cut back by 2 bases and J by 5 bases. CDR1 and CDR2 from the germline V gene are MNHEY and SVGAGI. This CDR3 comprises 14 residues. CDR3 bases: TGTGCCAGCAGTTACGCGGGGGTATGGGAGACCCAGTACTTC. The encoded protein is CASSYAGVWETQYF.

This clone was detected a few times. The rearrangement links TRBV4-1 to TRBJ1-4; D is undetermined. This CDR3 has 16 residues. Per the germline V gene, CDR1 is MGHRA and CDR2 is YSYEKL. V dropped 3 bases and J dropped 7 bases, with 18 bases sitting between them. The CDR3 region is CASSHSFPESGEKLFF. CDR3 DNA: TGCGCCAGCAGCCACTCCTTCCCCGAATCGGGTGAAAAACTGTTTTTT.

This clone was seen more than once but under ten times. V and J are TRBV10-3 and TRBJ1-5, with D unclear. V was cut by 10 bases and J by 9 bases, with 22 bases left in between. CDR1 is ENHRY and CDR2 is SYGVKD in the germline V gene. The CDR3 length is 14 residues. Here the CDR3 reads CATARWEVSLPQHF. The CDR3 nucleotides read TGTGCCACCGCGAGATGGGAGGTTTCACTGCCCCAGCATTTT.

The genes are TRBV29-1 and TRBJ2-1; 7 bases match TRBD2. The CDR3 length is 14 residues. The germline gives CDR1 SQVTM, CDR2 ANQGSEA. The J segment lost 3 bases and the V segment lost 3 bases, leaving 5 bases of the junction unmatched. The DNA for the CDR3 is TGCAGCGTTGAGGGGCGGGAGATCTACAATGAGCAGTTCTTC. It yields the protein CSVEGREIYNEQFF.

The rearrangement links TRBV18 to TRBJ1-2; TRBD1 might be the D (5 bases). Deletions cut 3 bases from V and 0 bases from J, with 11 bases between. Germline V gives CDR1 KGHSH, CDR2 LQKENI. CDR3 length: 15 amino acids. CDR3 nucleotide sequence: TGTGCCAGCTCACCCGTGGGGCAGTCTAACTATGGCTACACCTTC. It translates to CASSPVGQSNYGYTF. The variable domain in full, with the rest retrieved from reference TRBV18 and TRBJ1-2, is NAGVMQNPRHLVRRRGQEARLRCSPMKGHSHVYWYRQLPEEGLKFMVYLQKENIIDESGMPKERFSAEFPKEGPSILRIQQVVRGDSAAYFCASSPVGQSNYGYTFGSGTRLTVV.

V gene TRBV5-4 combines with J gene TRBJ2-3; D is possibly TRBD2 (5 bases). V lost 0 bases, J lost 1 base, and 9 bases lay in between. Germline V gives CDR1 SGHNT, CDR2 YYREEE (reference sequence). The length of the CDR3 is 15 residues. The CDR3 sequence: CASSLGEHGTDTQYF. The CDR3 nucleotides are TGTGCCAGCAGCTTGGGGGAGCATGGCACAGATACGCAGTATTTT.

V usage is TRBV29-1 and J usage is TRBJ2-1, with D perhaps matching TRBD1 (5 bases). The length of the CDR3 is 14 residues. Per the germline V gene, CDR1 is SQVTM and CDR2 is ANQGSEA. V was clipped by 6 bases and J by 3 bases, with 15 bases between them. The CDR3 DNA follows: TGCAGCGTCTACGAAAGGGGTTACTACAATGAGCAGTTCTTC. The encoded protein is CSVYERGYYNEQFF.

The V call is TRBV18, the J call TRBJ1-3; D is unclear. Per germline, CDR1 KGHSH and CDR2 LQKENI. This CDR3 has 14 amino acids. Trimming pared 5 bases from V and 4 bases from J, leaving 12 bases between. The CDR3 protein is CASSVLQKGNTIYF. The CDR3 nucleotides are TGTGCCAGCTCAGTGCTACAGAAAGGAAACACCATATATTTT.

The chain employs TRBV5-1 and TRBJ2-1; perhaps TRBD1 as D (5 bases). The V gene's germline CDR1 is SGHRS and CDR2 YFSETQ. The CDR3 length is 18 residues. The ends were cut back, 7 bases at V and 4 bases at J, with 27 bases in the middle. CDR3 sequence: CASLPVPRPIQGYNEQFF. As DNA, the CDR3 is TGCGCCAGCTTGCCGGTCCCCCGCCCTATCCAGGGATACAATGAGCAGTTCTTC.

DNA of the CDR3: TGTGCCAGCAGCTTACAGCAGAACACTGAAGCTTTCTTT. Protein: CASSLQQNTEAFF. J is TRBJ1-1 and V is TRBV5-4, with no clear D. Looked up from germline, CDR1 is SGHNT and CDR2 is YYREEE (reference sequence). The CDR3 extends over 13 amino acids. V lost 2 bases, J lost 1 base, and 6 bases lay in between.